The source of this TCR beta chain is a study of T cells expressing NK-cell markers (dated by TCRdb to 2019 to 2021). Turning to the overall study: TCR beta-chain repertoires were profiled in sorted CD3+CD56+NKG2C+, CD3+CD56+NKG2C- and CD3+CD56-NKG2C+ T-cell subsets from eight donors. Seven of the eight sequenced donors were HCMV-seropositive and one was HCMV-seronegative. All eight donors whose samples were sequenced were randomly selected healthy volunteers, three of them men and five women. The libraries were sequenced on Illumina HiSeq 2000/2500, MiSeq or NextSeq, producing 2 x 150 bp reads. The research as a whole found: In roughly six donors, the dominant CD3+CD56+NKG2C+ clonotypes ranked among the top 10 CD8+ clonotypes, making up roughly 1.0-8% of CD8+ T cells. It remained unclear whether the expanded NKG2C-expressing T cell clones were specific for HCMV antigens. Those dominant clonotypes were again the most abundant among CD3+CD56-NKG2C+ cells in a handful of donors, at about 25-60.1%.

The germline V gene (reference sequence) sets CDR1 to DFQATT and CDR2 to SNEGSKA. The CDR3 has 15 amino acids, counting the end cysteine and phenylalanine. No nucleotide data were recorded. Sequenced on an Illumina HiSeq 2000. TCR beta cDNA libraries were prepared using 5'RACE template switching, which introduced a universal primer site and unique molecular identifiers. cDNA synthesis was primed from the TCR beta constant segment and was followed by two successive PCR amplification steps. Concerning the study's data processing: MIGEC handled demultiplexing of the reads and grouping by UMI, while MiTCR was used to assemble and quantify clonotypes. To exclude erroneous sequences, any TCR cDNA sequence not supported by at least two reads was discarded. Downstream repertoire analysis used the tcR package, and clonotypes were matched across fractions by CDR3 nucleotide sequence plus V segment. VDJmatch was used to annotate antigen specificity against VDJdb, with one amino acid substitution in CDR3 allowed. With the reads reprocessed by TCRdb, a single entry stands for each CDR3 protein sequence and no DNA is reported. It is TCRdb's table, rather than the study itself, that gives the V and J calls and clone size. This sample's table contains about 410,000 distinct CDR3 sequences. The ten largest account for about 10% of the sample.

HCMV-specific IgG was detected in serum with a commercial ELISA kit to determine HCMV serostatus. Peripheral blood mononuclear cells were isolated from blood by Ficoll density gradient centrifugation. As for this clonotype: Its antigen has not been determined.

This receptor was identified in a woman aged 45 to 65 in good health. Donor details come from another sample of the same person, matched by shared clones. The chain is encoded by TRBV20-1 joined to TRBJ2-1; TCRdb proposes TRBD1, but this gene call is untestable without DNA. The sequencing sample was made of blood T cells: a sorted CD56 or NKG2C T cell subset, CD4+ or CD8+ T cells, or bulk PBMC T cells (not recorded which). This receptor has the CDR3 CSARDPWGDYNEQFF.